Below are 9 T cell receptor beta chains sequenced from a single sample in a study of T cell responses to AZD1222 COVID-19 vaccine. Assay: immunoSEQ multiplex PCR; the TCRdb copy retains only in-frame clones and omits some. The sample consists of about 130,000 clones, more than 85% of them appearing once. The sample was peripheral blood, taken on day 0 of AZD1222 vaccination. The receptors stem from an adult in good health.

A single count supports this clone. The J gene is TRBJ1-6, the V gene TRBV6-5, with TRBD1 identical over 7 bases. Germline V lookup: CDR1 MNHEY, CDR2 SVGAGI. The CDR3 is 14 amino acids. V shed 7 bases, J shed 7 bases, and the junction held 7 bases outside the gene matches. DNA of the CDR3: TGTGCCAGCACGGAGGGGGCCGCCAATTCACCCCTCCACTTT. Its translation: CASTEGAANSPLHF.

The chain is built from TRBV29-1 and TRBJ2-7; TRBD1 agrees at 8 bases. Trimming cost V 6 bases and J 0 bases; bases outside gene matches: 7. The CDR3 has 14 amino acids. From germline, CDR1 is SQVTM and CDR2 ANQGSEA. The CDR3 DNA follows: TGCAGCGTCTTAGGACAGGGTGTCTCCTACGAGCAGTACTTC. Translating it yields CSVLGQGVSYEQYF.

This clone was recorded only once. V and J are TRBV11-2 and TRBJ1-1; 8 nucleotides agree with TRBD1. The CDR3 is made up of 16 amino acids. In germline, CDR1 is SGHAT, CDR2 FQNNGV. The J segment lost 3 bases and the V segment lost 6 bases, leaving 12 bases of the junction unmatched. CDR3 coding DNA: TGTGCCAGCAGTTCCGGATCAGGGGGCTCGCACACTGAAGCTTTCTTT. It translates to CASSSGSGGSHTEAFF.

This chain links TRBV2 with TRBJ2-3; no firm D call. Germline V gene lookup returns CDR1 SNHLY and CDR2 FYNNEI. The CDR3 runs 14 residues. V was clipped by 4 bases and J by 2 bases, with 10 bases between them. The CDR3 DNA reads as TGTGCCAGCAGTGTGGCCAGAAACACAGATACGCAGTATTTT. This gives the protein CASSVARNTDTQYF.

The V gene is TRBV11-2, the J gene TRBJ2-7; 11 bases are shared with TRBD1. CDR3 length: 14 amino acids. Germline values: CDR1 SGHAT, CDR2 FQNNGV. Germline trimming cut 4 bases from V and 4 bases from J; bases unmatched to any gene: 3. The CDR3 DNA reads TGTGCCAGCAGCTCAGGACAGGGGGCGTACGAGCAGTACTTC. It yields the protein CASSSGQGAYEQYF.

The chain combines TRBV6-1 with TRBJ1-2; tentative D call: TRBD1 (5 bases). Trimming removed 1 base at V and 8 bases at J, with 14 bases between. Germline V lookup: CDR1 MNHNS, CDR2 SASEGT. This CDR3 contains 14 residues. The CDR3 coding sequence is TGTGCCAGCAGTGAAGGGCGACAGAGGGGAGGCTACACCTTC. Its translation is CASSEGRQRGGYTF.

This sequence joins TRBV19 and TRBJ1-1; 8 bases align to TRBD1. Germline lookup yields CDR1 LNHDA and CDR2 SQIVND (reference sequence). The CDR3 is 13 residues long. The V and J ends lost 7 bases and 3 bases, in that order; junction bases with no gene match: 4. This CDR3 reads CASIGQGDTEAFF. CDR3 coding DNA: TGTGCCAGTATAGGACAGGGAGACACTGAAGCTTTCTTT.

The chain is built from TRBV7-4 and TRBJ1-2; TRBD1 might be the D (6 bases). V was clipped by 5 bases and J by 8 bases, with 12 bases between them. This CDR3 region has 12 residues. The germline V gene has CDR1 SGHVT and CDR2 SQSDAQ. CDR3 sequence: CASSRQAGGYTF. The CDR3 DNA follows: TGTGCCAGCAGCCGACAGGCCGGGGGCTACACCTTC.

This clone turned up a few times. The V call is TRBV30, the J call TRBJ1-5, with D maybe TRBD1 (6 bases). Trimming took 5 bases from V and 4 from J, leaving 9 bases between them. CDR1 and CDR2 from the germline V gene are GTSNPN and SVGIG (reference sequence). CDR3 length: 12 residues. The CDR3 region is CAWGGWNQPQHF. The CDR3 region has the DNA TGTGCCTGGGGGGGCTGGAATCAGCCCCAGCATTTT.